The present entry profiles one T cell receptor (beta chain) with its context. TCRdb keeps only in-frame clones here, not all; method: immunoSEQ multiplex PCR. The sample records tens of thousands of clones, over 85% being singletons. This sample was included in a study of T cell changes during pregnancy in multiple sclerosis. The receptor's source is a female donor with multiple sclerosis, enrolled in a pregnancy study. The sequencing used CD8+ T cells from peripheral blood mononuclear cells, collected before pregnancy.

The CDR3 loop reads CASTPGLATDTQYF. The CDR3 bases are TGTGCCAGCACCCCGGGACTAGCCACAGATACGCAGTATTTT. The V and J genes are TRBV9 and TRBJ2-3, with 9 positions matching TRBD2. CDR3 length equals 14 residues. CDR1 and CDR2 from the germline V gene are SGDLS and YYNGEE. V trimming: 6 bases; J trimming: 2 bases; junction bases outside the gene matches: 4.